The 27 T cell receptor beta chains listed next were all sequenced from one sample in a study of shared clonotypes between healthy human individuals (dated by TCRdb to 2019 to 2021). Library preparation employed the immunoSEQ multiplex PCR assay. This is the immuneACCESS table as TCRdb keeps it, with only in-frame sequences that have V and J called. A part of the clones is gone; compared with another copy, unresolved V genes explain less than half, and the rest is unexplained. The sample yields over a million clones; roughly 96% were counted once. The ten largest make up 0.95% to 1.5% of the sample. The sequencing input was naive CD4+ T cells sorted from blood. The cell subset or site label on this specimen signifies: CD45RA+ positively selected. Receptors originate from a man in his thirties or forties in good health.

Concerning this clone: This sample includes further DNA sequences coding for the same CDR3. This chain uses TRBV19 with TRBJ1-4; no clear D gene. V was shortened by 2 bases and J by 2 bases, with 6 bases between the two germline ends. CDR1 LNHDA and CDR2 SQIVND come from the germline V gene (reference sequence). The CDR3 has 14 amino acids. CDR3 amino acids: CASSITGTNEKLFF. Here the CDR3 DNA reads TGTGCCAGTAGTATAACTGGGACTAATGAAAAACTGTTTTTT.

The chain has TRBV2 and TRBJ2-3; D possibly corresponds to TRBD2 (5 bases). Germline CDR1 SNHLY, CDR2 FYNNEI. The CDR3 is 12 amino acids. V lost 6 bases and J lost 6, with 10 bases in between. CDR3 sequence reads: CASRSLADTQYF. The CDR3 DNA is TGTGCCAGCAGATCCCTAGCCGATACGCAGTATTTT.

The genes are TRBV28 and TRBJ1-5; 7 bases are shared with TRBD1. The CDR3 loop spans 16 amino acids. V was pared by 4 bases and J by 2 bases, with 8 bases of the junction left unmatched. The V gene's germline CDR1 is MDHEN and CDR2 SYDVKM. The chain's CDR3 is CASSSPGGLGNQPQHF. The DNA for the CDR3 is TGTGCCAGCAGTTCCCCAGGGGGTTTGGGCAATCAGCCCCAGCATTTT.

The rearrangement joins TRBV2 to TRBJ1-1, with a weak D call TRBD1 (5 bases). V dropped 4 bases and J dropped 0 bases, with 9 bases sitting between them. The CDR3 is 14 amino acids. In germline, CDR1 is SNHLY, CDR2 FYNNEI. The DNA for the CDR3 is TGTGCCAGCAGTGGACAGATCATGAACACTGAAGCTTTCTTT. Its translation: CASSGQIMNTEAFF.

The CDR3 nucleotides are TGTGCCAGCAGCGTACCTATGGGTGGCTCTGGAAACACCATATATTTT. Encoded protein: CASSVPMGGSGNTIYF. The chain joins TRBV7-9 to TRBJ1-3, with no clear D. The V and J ends lost 5 bases and 0 bases respectively, with 14 bases between them. In germline, CDR1 is SEHNR, CDR2 FQNEAQ (reference sequence). The CDR3 has 16 residues. Using reference TRBV7-9 and TRBJ1-3 for the parts outside the CDR3, the full variable domain is DTGVSQNPRHKITKRGQNVTFRCDPISEHNRLYWYRQTLGQGPEFLTYFQNEAQLEKSRLLSDRFSAERPKGSFSTLEIQRTEQGDSAMYLCASSVPMGGSGNTIYFGEGSWLTVV.

The chain links TRBV2 to TRBJ1-5; D might be TRBD1 (5 bases). The CDR3 has 14 amino acids. Germline-derived CDR1 and CDR2 are SNHLY and FYNNEI. V was clipped by 9 bases and J by 3 bases, with 15 bases between them. CDR3 DNA: TGTGCCAGTGAAGTCGGGGGGTTCAATCAGCCCCAGCATTTT. Translating gives CASEVGGFNQPQHF. The full variable domain, in which reference TRBV2 and TRBJ1-5 provide the parts outside the CDR3, is EPEVTQTPSHQVTQMGQEVILRCVPISNHLYFYWYRQILGQKVEFLVSFYNNEISEKSEIFDDQFSVERPDGSNFTLKIRSTKLEDSAMYFCASEVGGFNQPQHFGDGTRLSIL.

This chain connects TRBV2 to TRBJ2-1, with 8 bases fitting TRBD2. Germline V lookup: CDR1 SNHLY, CDR2 FYNNEI. This CDR3 contains 13 residues. With 6 bases clipped from V and 7 bases from J, the junction kept 5 bases outside the gene matches. The CDR3 sequence: CASRAGTRNEQFF. CDR3 sequence (DNA): TGTGCCAGCAGGGCCGGGACTAGGAATGAGCAGTTCTTC. Combining the CDR3 with reference TRBV2 and TRBJ2-1 gives the whole variable domain EPEVTQTPSHQVTQMGQEVILRCVPISNHLYFYWYRQILGQKVEFLVSFYNNEISEKSEIFDDQFSVERPDGSNFTLKIRSTKLEDSAMYFCASRAGTRNEQFFGPGTRLTVL.

The V and J genes are TRBV7-6 and TRBJ2-1, with 14 bases matching TRBD2. After removal of 3 bases from V and 8 bases from J, the junction contained 6 bases not matched to a gene. CDR1 is SGHVS and CDR2 is FNYEAQ in the germline V gene. The CDR3 is made up of 16 amino acids. Written as DNA, the CDR3 is TGTGCCAGCAGCTTGGGACTAGCGGGAGTTTCGCATGAGCAGTTCTTC. This translates into CASSLGLAGVSHEQFF.

This clone is a singleton in its sample. V gene TRBV7-9 combines with J gene TRBJ1-2; 9 bases line up with TRBD1. The CDR3 is made up of 15 amino acids. After removal of 5 bases from V and 8 bases from J, the junction contained 12 bases not matched to a gene. Germline V gene sequence: CDR1 SEHNR, CDR2 FQNEAQ (reference sequence). CDR3 region: CASSASLQGAGGYTF. The CDR3, as DNA: TGTGCCAGCAGCGCATCTCTACAGGGGGCGGGAGGCTACACCTTC.

This chain uses TRBV15 with TRBJ2-2; D is unclear. The CDR3 sequence is 15 residues long. The germline gives CDR1 LNHNV, CDR2 YYDKDF (reference sequence). V was pared by 0 bases and J by 5 bases, with 10 bases between. CDR3 coding DNA: TGTGCCACCAGCAGAGAGAGGTCCTCGACCGGGGAGCTGTTTTTT. Translated: CATSRERSSTGELFF. Full variable domain (outside the CDR3, taken from reference TRBV15 and TRBJ2-2): DAMVIQNPRYQVTQFGKPVTLSCSQTLNHNVMYWYQQKSSQAPKLLFHYYDKDFNNEADTPDNFQSRRPNTSFCFLDIRSPGLGDTAMYLCATSRERSSTGELFFGEGSRLTVL.

As DNA, the CDR3 is TGTGCCAGCAGGGGCGGGACGGTTTCCTACGAGCAGTACTTC. Residues: CASRGGTVSYEQYF. The rearrangement joins TRBV6-6 to TRBJ2-7, with D possibly TRBD2 on 6 matching bases. The CDR3 spans 14 residues. CDR1 is MNHNY and CDR2 is SVGAGI in the germline V gene (reference sequence). V was clipped by 6 bases and J by 1 base, with 13 bases between them.

For this clone: Other DNA sequences within the sample encode an identical CDR3. This chain uses TRBV2 with TRBJ2-5, with a possible D match to TRBD1 (6 bases). The germline V gene has CDR1 SNHLY and CDR2 FYNNEI. The V gene lost 7 bases and the J gene lost 1 base, with 10 bases spanning the gap. This CDR3 region has 13 residues. The CDR3 nucleotides are TGTGCCAGCAATGGACAGCCCCAAGAGACCCAGTACTTC. Translated: CASNGQPQETQYF.

This chain connects TRBV7-2 to TRBJ1-5; the D is unclear. The length of the CDR3 is 13 residues. V was shortened by 5 bases and J by 4 bases, with 9 bases between the two germline ends. Germline V CDR1 and CDR2: SGHTA, FQGNSA. CDR3 residues: CASSLDWNQPQHF. The CDR3 coding sequence is TGTGCCAGCAGCCTCGATTGGAATCAGCCCCAGCATTTT.

The gene calls are TRBV2 and TRBJ2-7; D may be TRBD1 or TRBD2 (5 bases each). This CDR3 is built from 15 residues. Germline CDR1 reads SNHLY; CDR2 reads FYNNEI. V lost 3 bases to trimming and J lost 3 bases, with 15 bases between them. DNA for the CDR3: TGTGCCAGCAGTGACCCCACGGGACCAAACTACGAGCAGTACTTC. This sequence encodes CASSDPTGPNYEQYF.

This chain uses TRBV5-1 with TRBJ2-1, with D perhaps being TRBD1 or TRBD2 (5 bases each). V dropped 5 bases and J dropped 2 bases, with 8 bases sitting between them. The CDR3 contains 13 residues. Looked up from germline, CDR1 is SGHRS and CDR2 is YFSETQ. The CDR3 region is CASRGVTYNEQFF. CDR3 nucleotides: TGCGCCAGCAGGGGGGTTACCTACAATGAGCAGTTCTTC.

The chain links TRBV10-2 to TRBJ2-1; 10 nucleotides align to TRBD1. Trimming took 3 bases from V and 7 from J; bases not matched to a gene: 3. Germline CDR1 and CDR2: WSHSY and SAAADI. This CDR3 is 14 amino acids long. Here the CDR3 DNA reads TGCGCCAGCAGTGATAGGACAGGGGGAAATGAGCAGTTCTTC. It is translated as CASSDRTGGNEQFF.

The V and J genes are TRBV18 and TRBJ1-2; the D is unclear. There are 14 residues in the CDR3. V lost 6 bases, J lost 3 bases, and 14 bases lay in between. From germline, CDR1 is KGHSH and CDR2 LQKENI. CDR3 DNA: TGTGCCAGCTCCCTGACCTACTCGGACTATGGCTACACCTTC. This codes for CASSLTYSDYGYTF.

The V and J genes are TRBV28 and TRBJ2-2; D perhaps matches TRBD2 (6 bases). The V and J ends lost 3 bases and 5 bases respectively, with 16 bases between them. This CDR3 is 16 amino acids long. The germline V gene encodes CDR1 MDHEN and CDR2 SYDVKM. The CDR3: CASSFQGPAGTGELFF. CDR3 nucleotide sequence: TGTGCCAGCAGTTTCCAGGGCCCCGCGGGGACCGGGGAGCTGTTTTTT.

The chain combines TRBV11-3 with TRBJ2-7, with D possibly being TRBD1 (5 bases). V dropped 5 bases and J dropped 3 bases, with 8 bases sitting between them. CDR1 and CDR2 (germline): SGHNT, YENEEA. The CDR3 consists of 12 residues. The CDR3 bases are TGTGCCAGCAGCGAGCAGGGCTACGAGCAGTACTTC. This translates into CASSEQGYEQYF. The variable domain in full, with the rest retrieved from reference TRBV11-3 and TRBJ2-7, is EAGVVQSPRYKIIEKKQPVAFWCNPISGHNTLYWYLQNLGQGPELLIRYENEEAVDDSQLPKDRFSAERLKGVDSTLKIQPAELGDSAVYLCASSEQGYEQYFGPGTRLTVT.

The gene calls are TRBV6-4 and TRBJ2-7, with 9 nucleotides matching TRBD1. Trimming took 6 bases from V and 5 from J; bases not matched to a gene: 11. The CDR3 consists of 15 residues. Germline V gene lookup returns CDR1 MRHNA and CDR2 SNTAGT. This chain's CDR3 is CASRYRDRAHHEQYF. The CDR3, as DNA: TGTGCCAGCAGGTACCGGGACAGGGCCCATCACGAGCAGTACTTC.

The chain carries TRBV2 and TRBJ2-1, with 10 bases aligning to TRBD1. The CDR3 spans 17 residues. Germline V gives CDR1 SNHLY, CDR2 FYNNEI. V was pared by 6 bases and J by 2 bases, with 10 bases of the junction left unmatched. The DNA of the CDR3 is TGTGCCAGCAGAGATAAGCCGGGACAGGGGCCCTACAATGAGCAGTTCTTC. Translation gives CASRDKPGQGPYNEQFF.

V usage is TRBV5-6 and J usage is TRBJ1-4, with D perhaps TRBD1 (5 bases). Trimming shortened V by 6 bases and J by 0 bases, and 15 bases separated the two germline ends. The CDR3 consists of 16 residues. Per the germline V gene, CDR1 is SGHDT and CDR2 is YYEEEE. The CDR3 reads CASTMGPTATNEKLFF. For the CDR3, the DNA is TGTGCCAGCACCATGGGACCGACCGCAACTAATGAAAAACTGTTTTTT.

This CDR3 reads CASSLEGRAANTGELFF. DNA for the CDR3: TGTGCCAGCAGCTTGGAGGGTCGGGCGGCGAACACCGGGGAGCTGTTTTTT. This chain uses TRBV5-5 with TRBJ2-2; no clear D. V was trimmed by 0 bases and J by 0 bases, leaving 12 bases between them. In germline, CDR1 is SGHKS, CDR2 YYEKEE (reference sequence). The CDR3 is 17 residues long.

This sequence joins TRBV4-3 and TRBJ2-7, with D possibly TRBD2 on 5 matching bases. V was clipped by 0 bases and J by 5 bases, with 11 bases between them. This CDR3 region has 14 residues. The V gene's germline CDR1 is LGHNA and CDR2 YSLEER. CDR3 sequence (DNA): TGCGCCAGCAGCCAAGATGGGAGTCGGGACGAGCAGTACTTC. Amino acid sequence: CASSQDGSRDEQYF.

The chain employs TRBV15 and TRBJ2-1; 7 nucleotides agree with TRBD1. V lost 0 bases and J lost 1; bases outside the gene matches: 0. Germline V gene data show CDR1 as LNHNV and CDR2 as YYDKDF (reference sequence). The CDR3 loop spans 15 amino acids. The CDR3 loop is CATSREQGSYNEQFF. Here the CDR3 DNA reads TGTGCCACCAGCAGAGAACAGGGGTCCTACAATGAGCAGTTCTTC.

In DNA, the CDR3 is TGTGCCAGTAGTATAGACAGGGGGCTGGAGCAGCCCCAGCATTTT. Translated, it gives CASSIDRGLEQPQHF. The genes are TRBV19 and TRBJ1-5; 8 nucleotides align to TRBD1. The CDR3 totals 15 residues. Trimming took 0 bases from V and 7 from J; bases not matched to a gene: 5. Looked up from germline, CDR1 is LNHDA and CDR2 is SQIVND (reference sequence).

The chain combines TRBV20-1 with TRBJ1-4; the D is unclear. The CDR3 is 11 amino acids. Germline V gene sequence: CDR1 DFQATT, CDR2 SNEGSKA (reference sequence). Between the trimmed V and J ends, which lost 7 bases and 7 bases, there was a span of 10 bases. DNA of the CDR3: TGCAGTGGACTAAGGAGTGAAAAACTGTTTTTT. It is translated as CSGLRSEKLFF.